This T cell receptor (beta chain) was captured by sequencing in a study of shared clonotypes between healthy human individuals. Background on the study: The study used three CD4 naive, three CD4 memory, two CD8 naive and one CD8 memory plate per donor. Whole-study findings and limits: Only blood samples were collected, and tissue repertoires likely differ. In several donors, about 5% of naive CD4 clonotypes appeared in common.

Using immunoSEQ multiplex PCR, the repertoire was profiled, and TCRdb retains in-frame clones only, with some absent. Among under 550,000 clones listed, about 95% were seen once. Germline V gene sequence: CDR1 SGHDT, CDR2 YYEEEE. The V gene lost 5 bases and the J gene lost 2 bases, with 13 bases spanning the gap. The length of the CDR3 is 15 residues. With respect to this clone: Its antigen is not identified.

CD4+ cell separation produced CD45RA+ naive and CD45RA-negative memory subsets. The sequenced material came from naive CD4+ T cells sorted from blood. Stated subset: CD45RA+ positively selected. The rearrangement joins TRBV5-6 to TRBJ2-2; D may be TRBD1 (6 bases). This receptor was taken from a woman aged 25-40 years in good health. The CDR3 sequence is CASRPKDSNTGELFF. The CDR3 bases are TGTGCCAGCAGACCTAAGGACAGTAACACCGGGGAGCTGTTTTTT.